The 17 T cell receptor beta chains in this list originate from one sample, sequenced in a study of blood T cell repertoires in COVID-19. Libraries were prepared by immunoSEQ multiplex PCR; TCRdb keeps only in-frame clonotypes and omits some of them. The sample yields approximately 60,000 clones, approximately 86% seen once. The sequenced sample was peripheral blood. These receptors were taken from a woman of 80 years or more with COVID-19, enrolled during active disease.

This clone showed up just once. CDR3 DNA sequence: TGTGCCAGCAGTGTCAGGGGTTCCTATGGCTACACCTTC. The encoded protein is CASSVRGSYGYTF. This rearrangement joins TRBV2 to TRBJ1-2; tentative D call: TRBD1 (6 bases). The CDR3 totals 13 residues. Germline loops: CDR1 SNHLY, CDR2 FYNNEI. V lost 4 bases and J 4 bases, leaving 10 bases between the germline ends.

The chain has TRBV6-5 and TRBJ2-2; 7 bases align to TRBD1. V trimming: 4 bases; J trimming: 6 bases; junction bases outside the gene matches: 8. CDR3 length: 15 residues. Germline assignment: CDR1 MNHEY and CDR2 SVGAGI. The CDR3 protein is CASSSRQGRAGELFF. DNA for the CDR3: TGTGCCAGCAGTTCAAGACAGGGTAGGGCCGGGGAGCTGTTTTTT.

The V and J genes are TRBV25-1 and TRBJ1-2; D unresolved. The V and J ends lost 2 bases and 6 bases respectively, with 16 bases between them. From germline, CDR1 is MGHDK and CDR2 SYGVNS. The CDR3 is 15 residues long. CDR3 amino acids: CASSENGIREHGYTF. For the CDR3, the DNA is TGTGCCAGCAGTGAAAACGGAATCCGGGAACATGGCTACACCTTC.

The J gene is TRBJ2-7, the V gene TRBV5-4, with 11 bases aligning to TRBD1. CDR1 is SGHNT, CDR2 YYREEE, per germline (reference sequence). The CDR3 is made up of 14 amino acids. The V and J ends lost 3 bases and 4 bases, in that order; junction bases with no gene match: 3. Here the CDR3 reads CASSSGQGEYEQYF. The CDR3 DNA follows: TGTGCCAGCAGCTCGGGACAGGGGGAATACGAGCAGTACTTC. Variable domain in full (rest from reference TRBV5-4 and TRBJ2-7): ETGVTQSPTHLIKTRGQQVTLRCSSQSGHNTVSWYQQALGQGPQFIFQYYREEENGRGNFPPRFSGLQFPNYSSELNVNALELDDSALYLCASSSGQGEYEQYFGPGTRLTVT.

The chain has TRBV7-8 and TRBJ2-1; tentative D call: TRBD1 (6 bases). Germline CDR1 and CDR2: SGHVS and FQNEAQ. Trimming cost V 5 bases and J 0 bases, with 14 bases left between them. This CDR3 has 16 residues. The CDR3 bases are TGTGCCAGCAGCCCCTGGACAGTTAGCTCCTACAATGAGCAGTTCTTC. Protein product: CASSPWTVSSYNEQFF.

The V call is TRBV6-5, the J call TRBJ1-2; perhaps TRBD1 as D (6 bases). V was trimmed by 7 bases and J by 3 bases, leaving 18 bases between them. The germline gives CDR1 MNHEY, CDR2 SVGAGI. The CDR3 totals 15 residues. CDR3 region: CASTGLNRVYYGYTF. CDR3 sequence (DNA): TGTGCCAGCACCGGACTTAACAGGGTCTACTATGGCTACACCTTC.

As regards this clone: Different DNA sequences within this sample yield the same CDR3. The V call is TRBV5-1, the J call TRBJ1-2; D is ambiguous. With 0 bases removed from V and 0 bases from J, the gap between germline ends came to 9 bases. This CDR3 spans 15 amino acids. Germline V CDR1 and CDR2: SGHRS, YFSETQ. This CDR3 reads CASSLVGGSNYGYTF. Here the CDR3 DNA reads TGCGCCAGCAGCTTGGTGGGAGGCTCTAACTATGGCTACACCTTC.

The V gene is TRBV30, the J gene TRBJ2-1, with 11 bases fitting TRBD1. J gave up 4 bases and V 3 bases, and 11 bases lay outside the gene matches. The CDR3 sequence is 17 residues long. Germline V lookup: CDR1 GTSNPN, CDR2 SVGIG (reference sequence). Here the CDR3 DNA reads TGTGCCTGGAGCCCTGGACAGGGGGCGGTAATTTACAATGAGCAGTTCTTC. It codes for CAWSPGQGAVIYNEQFF.

This clone is a singleton in its sample. This rearrangement joins TRBV30 to TRBJ1-6, with no clear D. CDR1 GTSNPN and CDR2 SVGIG come from the germline V gene (reference sequence). V shed 3 bases and J shed 0 bases, with 24 bases lying between them. This CDR3 has 20 residues. The CDR3 DNA follows: TGTGCCTGGAGAGACCTAAAGAAGACTCTCCGAAGCTCCTATAATTCACCCCTCCACTTT. It encodes CAWRDLKKTLRSSYNSPLHF. The whole variable domain, remainder taken from reference TRBV30 and TRBJ1-6, is SQTIHQWPATLVQPVGSPLSLECTVEGTSNPNLYWYRQAAGRGLQLLFYSVGIGQISSEVPQNLSASRPQDRQFILSSKKLLLSDSGFYLCAWRDLKKTLRSSYNSPLHFGNGTRLTVT.

J is TRBJ1-4 and V is TRBV6-6; 7 nucleotides agree with TRBD1. Looked up from germline, CDR1 is MNHNY and CDR2 is SVGAGI (reference sequence). Unmatched junction bases numbered 6, after V lost 2 bases and J lost 3 bases. CDR3 size: 16 residues. This chain's CDR3 is CASSYDRTGANEKLFF. The DNA of the CDR3 is TGTGCCAGCAGTTACGATCGGACAGGAGCTAATGAAAAACTGTTTTTT.

This sequence joins TRBV3-1 (or the pseudogene TRBV3-2) and TRBJ2-3; TRBD1 matches 8 bases. The V gene end was trimmed by 4 bases and the J gene end by 8 bases; junction bases not matched to a gene: 11. CDR1 LGHDT and CDR2 YNNKEL come from the germline V gene (reference sequence). The CDR3 consists of 15 residues. This CDR3 is CASSRTRTQGATQYF. CDR3 nucleotides: TGTGCCAGCAGCCGAACCAGGACTCAGGGGGCTACGCAGTATTTT.

V is TRBV5-4 and J is TRBJ2-2, with D perhaps matching TRBD2 (6 bases). The CDR3 spans 16 residues. Trimming cost V 0 bases and J 4 bases, with 13 bases left between them. CDR1 and CDR2 (germline): SGHNT, YYREEE (reference sequence). The CDR3 DNA reads TGTGCCAGCAGCTTGGTCGGGGAGGAACCCACCGGGGAGCTGTTTTTT. Amino acids: CASSLVGEEPTGELFF.

The chain combines TRBV29-1 with TRBJ2-1; 9 nucleotides agree with TRBD2. Germline CDR1 and CDR2: SQVTM and ANQGSEA. The CDR3 loop spans 14 amino acids. V was clipped by 2 bases and J by 7 bases; unmatched bases: 6. DNA for the CDR3: TGCAGCGTTGAAAGGGTAGCGGGGGCTAATGAGCAGTTCTTC. Translation: CSVERVAGANEQFF.

V usage is TRBV15 and J usage is TRBJ2-5; 11 bases map to TRBD1. The V gene's germline CDR1 is LNHNV and CDR2 YYDKDF (reference sequence). The V segment lost 3 bases and the J segment 7 bases; nucleotides outside the gene matches: 16. The CDR3 length is 18 residues. The CDR3 bases are TGTGCCACCAGCAGGGCCATCGGACAGGGGGCCTTAGTGGGGACCCAGTACTTC. It encodes CATSRAIGQGALVGTQYF.

V and J are TRBV6-5 and TRBJ2-7; possibly TRBD1 for D (6 bases). The germline CDR1 and CDR2 sequences are MNHEY and SVGAGI. This CDR3 region has 14 residues. The V end lost 6 bases, the J end lost 5 bases, and 17 bases lay between the germline ends. The CDR3 nucleotides are TGTGCCAGCAGGAAACAGGGCCGGGGAGACGAGCAGTACTTC. It translates to CASRKQGRGDEQYF.

The chain employs TRBV7-9 and TRBJ1-3; D possibly corresponds to TRBD1 (5 bases). The CDR3 spans 16 residues. From germline, CDR1 is SEHNR and CDR2 FQNEAQ (reference sequence). V lost 5 bases, J lost 6 bases, and 20 bases lay in between. CDR3 nucleotide sequence: TGTGCCAGCAGCCCAGGGCTTCTGGCAACGCAAAACACCATATATTTT. This gives the protein CASSPGLLATQNTIYF.

The J gene is TRBJ2-2, the V gene TRBV4-1, with D perhaps TRBD1 (6 bases). Trimming removed 6 bases from V and 0 bases from J, with 8 bases in between. The CDR3 is 14 residues long. Per germline, CDR1 MGHRA and CDR2 YSYEKL. The CDR3 sequence is CASRDRTNTGELFF. The CDR3 nucleotides read TGCGCCAGCAGGGACAGAACGAACACCGGGGAGCTGTTTTTT.